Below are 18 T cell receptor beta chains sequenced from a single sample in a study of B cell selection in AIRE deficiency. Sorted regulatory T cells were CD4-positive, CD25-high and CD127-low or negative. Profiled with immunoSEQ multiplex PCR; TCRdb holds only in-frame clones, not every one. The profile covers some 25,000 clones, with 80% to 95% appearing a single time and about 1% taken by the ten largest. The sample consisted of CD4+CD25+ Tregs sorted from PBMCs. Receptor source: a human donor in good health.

The CDR3 sequence is CASSFAGLSYEQYF. DNA of the CDR3: TGTGCCAGCAGCTTCGCAGGGCTCTCCTACGAGCAGTACTTC. The rearrangement links TRBV7-9 to TRBJ2-7; the D gene is possibly TRBD1 (5 bases). Trimming cost V 3 bases and J 0 bases, with 9 bases left between them. The CDR3 is 14 residues long. Germline CDR1 reads SEHNR; CDR2 reads FQNEAQ (reference sequence). Using reference TRBV7-9 and TRBJ2-7 for the parts outside the CDR3, the full variable domain is DTGVSQNPRHKITKRGQNVTFRCDPISEHNRLYWYRQTLGQGPEFLTYFQNEAQLEKSRLLSDRFSAERPKGSFSTLEIQRTEQGDSAMYLCASSFAGLSYEQYFGPGTRLTVT.

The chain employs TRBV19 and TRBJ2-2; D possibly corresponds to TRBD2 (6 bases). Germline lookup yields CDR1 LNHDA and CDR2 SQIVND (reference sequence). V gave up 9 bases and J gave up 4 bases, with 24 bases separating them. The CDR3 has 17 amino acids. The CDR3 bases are TGTGCCAGCACTCCCTGGAGGGGCACCGGTGGCACCGGGGAGCTGTTTTTT. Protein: CASTPWRGTGGTGELFF.

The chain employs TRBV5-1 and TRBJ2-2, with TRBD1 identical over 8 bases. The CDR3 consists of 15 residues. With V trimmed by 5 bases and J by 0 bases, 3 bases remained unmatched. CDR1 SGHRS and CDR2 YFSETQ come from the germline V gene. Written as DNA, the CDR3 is TGCGCCAGCAGGAGGACAGGGACGAACACCGGGGAGCTGTTTTTT. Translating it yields CASRRTGTNTGELFF.

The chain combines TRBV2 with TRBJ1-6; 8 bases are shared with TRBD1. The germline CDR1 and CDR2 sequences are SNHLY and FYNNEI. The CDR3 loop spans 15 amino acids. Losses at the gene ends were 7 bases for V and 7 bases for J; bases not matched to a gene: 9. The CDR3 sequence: CASMRTGFGNSPLHF. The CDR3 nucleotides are TGTGCCAGCATGAGGACAGGGTTTGGAAATTCACCCCTCCACTTT.

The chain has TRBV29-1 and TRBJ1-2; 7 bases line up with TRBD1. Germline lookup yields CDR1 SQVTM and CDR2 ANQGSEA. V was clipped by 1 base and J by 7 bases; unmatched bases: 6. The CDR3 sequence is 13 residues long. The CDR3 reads CSVEVGGGRGYTF. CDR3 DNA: TGCAGCGTTGAAGTAGGAGGGGGCCGTGGCTACACCTTC.

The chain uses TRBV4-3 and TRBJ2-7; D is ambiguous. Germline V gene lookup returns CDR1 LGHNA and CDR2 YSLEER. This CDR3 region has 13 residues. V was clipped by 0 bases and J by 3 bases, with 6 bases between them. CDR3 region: CASSQDFNYEQYF. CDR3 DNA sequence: TGCGCCAGCAGCCAAGATTTCAACTACGAGCAGTACTTC.

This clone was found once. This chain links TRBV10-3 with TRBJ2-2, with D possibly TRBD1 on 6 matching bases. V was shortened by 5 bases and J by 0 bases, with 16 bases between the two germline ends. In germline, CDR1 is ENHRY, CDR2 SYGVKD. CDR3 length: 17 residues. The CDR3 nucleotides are TGTGCCATCAGTACAAGCGGAGGACAGCCGAACACCGGGGAGCTGTTTTTT. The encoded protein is CAISTSGGQPNTGELFF.

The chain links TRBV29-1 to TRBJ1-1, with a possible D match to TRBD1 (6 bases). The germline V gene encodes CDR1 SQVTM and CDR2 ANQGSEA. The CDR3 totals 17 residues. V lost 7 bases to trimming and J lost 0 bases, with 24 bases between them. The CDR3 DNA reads TGCAGCGCCAGCGGTCCGGGCAGGGGACTCCTGAACACTGAAGCTTTCTTT. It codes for CSASGPGRGLLNTEAFF.

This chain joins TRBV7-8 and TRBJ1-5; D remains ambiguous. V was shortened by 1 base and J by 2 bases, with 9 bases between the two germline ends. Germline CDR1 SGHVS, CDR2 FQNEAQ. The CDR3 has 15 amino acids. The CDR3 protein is CASSLGVLGNQPQHF. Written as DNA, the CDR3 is TGTGCCAGCAGCTTAGGGGTGCTGGGCAATCAGCCCCAGCATTTT.

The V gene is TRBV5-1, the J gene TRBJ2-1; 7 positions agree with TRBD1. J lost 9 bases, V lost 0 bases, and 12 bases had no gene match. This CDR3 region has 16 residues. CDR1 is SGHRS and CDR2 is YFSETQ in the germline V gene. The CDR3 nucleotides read TGCGCCAGCAGCTTGGACGGCCAGGGGGTTGGTAGTGAGCAGTTCTTC. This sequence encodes CASSLDGQGVGSEQFF.

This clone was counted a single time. DNA for the CDR3: TGCGCCAGCAGCTCGACCCTACAGGGTGTGAACACTGAAGCTTTCTTT. It specifies CASSSTLQGVNTEAFF. The V gene is TRBV5-1, the J gene TRBJ1-1; a possible D gene is TRBD1 (6 bases). V was shortened by 3 bases and J by 0 bases, with 15 bases between the two germline ends. Germline CDR1 and CDR2: SGHRS and YFSETQ. The CDR3 spans 16 residues.

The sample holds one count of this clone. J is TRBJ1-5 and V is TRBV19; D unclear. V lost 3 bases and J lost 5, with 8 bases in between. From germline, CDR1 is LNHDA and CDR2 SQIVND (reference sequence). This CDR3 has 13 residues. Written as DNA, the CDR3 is TGTGCCAGTAGTATGGTGGTGGATCAGCCCCAGCATTTT. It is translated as CASSMVVDQPQHF. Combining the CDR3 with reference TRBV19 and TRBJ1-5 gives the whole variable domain DGGITQSPKYLFRKEGQNVTLSCEQNLNHDAMYWYRQDPGQGLRLIYYSQIVNDFQKGDIAEGYSVSREKKESFPLTVTSAQKNPTAFYLCASSMVVDQPQHFGDGTRLSIL.

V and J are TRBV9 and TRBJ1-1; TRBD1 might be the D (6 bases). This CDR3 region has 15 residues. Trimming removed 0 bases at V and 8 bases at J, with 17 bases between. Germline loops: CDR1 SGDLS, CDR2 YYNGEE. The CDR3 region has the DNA TGTGCCAGCAGCGTAGATAGATTGGGGGCAGGGGAAGCTTTCTTT. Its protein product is CASSVDRLGAGEAFF.

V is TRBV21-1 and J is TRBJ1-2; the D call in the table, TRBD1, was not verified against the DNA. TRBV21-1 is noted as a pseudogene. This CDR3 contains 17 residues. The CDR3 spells CASWLLVSGQGPNGYTF. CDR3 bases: TGTGCCAGCTGGTTACTTGTCTCGGGACAGGGCCCCAATGGCTACACCTTC.

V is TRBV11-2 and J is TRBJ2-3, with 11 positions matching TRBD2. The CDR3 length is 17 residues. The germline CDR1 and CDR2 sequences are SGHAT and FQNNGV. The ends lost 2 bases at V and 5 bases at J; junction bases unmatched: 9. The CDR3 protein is CASSLRASGGRGDTQYF. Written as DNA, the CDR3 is TGTGCCAGCAGCTTAAGGGCTAGCGGGGGGCGGGGAGATACGCAGTATTTT.

CDR3 region: CASSLSTNEKLFF. The CDR3 DNA follows: TGCGCCAGCAGCTTATCAACTAATGAAAAACTGTTTTTT. This rearrangement joins TRBV5-1 to TRBJ1-4, with D unresolved. The CDR3 covers 13 residues. The germline V gene encodes CDR1 SGHRS and CDR2 YFSETQ. The V and J ends lost 2 bases and 0 bases respectively, with 2 bases between them.

The CDR3 DNA follows: TGTGCCAGCAGCGCTCCCACAGGCTTGTTCGGCTACACCTTC. It is translated as CASSAPTGLFGYTF. The gene calls are TRBV6-1 and TRBJ1-2; a weak D match, TRBD1 (5 bases). Germline CDR1 reads MNHNS; CDR2 reads SASEGT. The V and J ends lost 6 bases and 8 bases respectively, with 19 bases between them. The CDR3 has 14 residues.

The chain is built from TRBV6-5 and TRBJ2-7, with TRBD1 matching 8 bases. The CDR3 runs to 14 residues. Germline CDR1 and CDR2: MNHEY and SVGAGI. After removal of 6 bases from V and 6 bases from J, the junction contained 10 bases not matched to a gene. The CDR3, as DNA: TGTGCCAGCAGCCAAGACAGGGGAGCTAGCGAGCAGTACTTC. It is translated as CASSQDRGASEQYF.